A selection of T cell receptor beta chains follows, all from one sample in a study of shared clonotypes between healthy human individuals. The data were produced by immunoSEQ multiplex PCR, yet TCRdb's version contains in-frame clones alone and is incomplete. This sample has about 2 million clones, with just under 95% found just once. Sample: naive CD8+ T cells sorted from blood. The receptors were gathered from a man aged 18 to 35 in good health. The CDR3 runs from the conserved cysteine through the conserved F or W. A D gene is named only where the DNA matches it firmly. Part of the rows lack a size; the others show once, few, many or a class for expanded clones.

>TRBJ1-1|TRBV6-5|.|.
CASSYSQGGTEAFF
TGTGCCAGCAGTTACTCCCAGGGTGGCACTGAAGCTTTCTTT
>TRBJ2-7|TRBV5-1|.|.
CASSLTGAYEQYF
TGCGCCAGCAGCTTGACCGGGGCCTACGAGCAGTACTTC
>TRBJ2-7|TRBV9|.|TRBD1
CASSASGTGAYEQYF
TGTGCCAGCAGCGCTTCCGGGACAGGCGCCTACGAGCAGTACTTC
>TRBJ2-7|TRBV25-1|.|.
CASRLSSYEQYF
TGTGCCAGTAGACTATCCTCCTACGAGCAGTACTTC
>TRBJ1-6|TRBV4-1|.|.
CASSQSHSYNSPLHF
TGCGCCAGCAGCCAAAGTCACAGCTATAATTCACCCCTCCACTTT
>TRBJ2-3|TRBV30|.|TRBD2
CAWSNSLAGGTDTQYF
TGTGCCTGGAGTAACTCTCTAGCGGGGGGGACAGATACGCAGTATTTT
>TRBJ2-1|TRBV4-3|once|.
CASSQDFDSEGKEQFF
TGCGCCAGCAGCCAAGATTTTGATTCGGAGGGGAAAGAGCAGTTCTTC
>TRBJ1-1|TRBV10-3|.|.
CAISESGEHSMNTEAFF
TGTGCCATCAGTGAGTCGGGGGAACACTCGATGAACACTGAAGCTTTCTTT
>TRBJ2-5|TRBV7-2|.|TRBD2
CASSLTSGRLWETQYF
TGTGCCAGCAGCTTGACTAGCGGGAGACTGTGGGAGACCCAGTACTTC
>TRBJ2-1|TRBV13|.|TRBD1
CASSSPGQPFNEQFF
TGTGCCAGCAGCTCCCCGGGACAGCCTTTCAATGAGCAGTTCTTC
>TRBJ2-5|TRBV5-6|once|.
CASSLSEQETQYF
TGTGCCAGCAGCTTATCAGAACAAGAGACCCAGTACTTC
>TRBJ1-1|TRBV10-1|.|.
CASNRESRPEAFF
TGCGCCAGCAATCGGGAGTCGAGGCCTGAAGCTTTCTTT
>TRBJ1-1|TRBV19|.|.
CASRNRENMNTEAFF
TGTGCCAGTAGGAACAGGGAAAACATGAACACTGAAGCTTTCTTT
>TRBJ1-1|TRBV6-5|.|.
CASSYAGGGATEAFF
TGTGCCAGCAGTTACGCGGGGGGGGGCGCCACTGAAGCTTTCTTT
>TRBJ2-7|TRBV7-9|.|TRBD2
CASSSTVLAGDWDYEQYF
TGTGCCAGCAGCTCGACGGTACTAGCGGGAGATTGGGACTACGAGCAGTACTTC
>TRBJ1-2|TRBV19|.|.
CASSTGGRAENGYTF
TGTGCCAGTAGCACAGGTGGTAGGGCAGAAAATGGCTACACCTTC
>TRBJ1-1|TRBV9|.|TRBD1
CASSAGQGRETEAFF
TGTGCCAGCAGCGCAGGACAGGGCCGAGAGACTGAAGCTTTCTTT
>TRBJ1-3|TRBV4-3|.|.
CASSQVEGLVGNTIYF
TGCGCCAGCAGCCAAGTTGAGGGCCTTGTTGGAAACACCATATATTTT
>TRBJ2-1|TRBV30|.|TRBD2
CAWSDVAGGNEQFF
TGTGCCTGGAGTGACGTAGCGGGGGGCAATGAGCAGTTCTTC
>TRBJ2-7|TRBV13|.|TRBD2
CASSLEGGRTPYEQYF
TGTGCCAGCAGCTTAGAGGGCGGGAGGACCCCCTACGAGCAGTACTTC
>TRBJ1-4|TRBV15|.|.
CATSGEGREKLFF
TGTGCCACCAGCGGAGAGGGAAGGGAAAAACTGTTTTTT
>TRBJ2-5|TRBV7-9|.|TRBD2
CASSIEGGETQYF
TGTGCCAGCAGTATAGAGGGAGGGGAGACCCAGTACTTC
>TRBJ1-2|TRBV7-7|.|.
CASSSNRGVYGYTF
TGTGCTAGCAGCTCGAATAGGGGAGTGTATGGCTACACCTTC
>TRBJ1-1|TRBV2|.|TRBD1
CASRTQGAPLGNTEAFF
TGTGCCAGCAGGACACAGGGGGCGCCTCTTGGGAACACTGAAGCTTTCTTT
>TRBJ2-3|TRBV6-5|.|TRBD1
CASSLRTGGVDTQYF
TGTGCCAGCAGTTTACGGACAGGGGGCGTAGATACGCAGTATTTT
>TRBJ1-4|TRBV6-5|.|TRBD1
CASSRQGLEKLFF
TGTGCCAGCAGCCGACAGGGACTTGAAAAACTGTTTTTT
>TRBJ2-7|TRBV5-1|.|.
CASSPHGPTGEQYF
TGCGCCAGCAGCCCCCACGGGCCCACTGGCGAGCAGTACTTC
>TRBJ2-2|TRBV5-4|.|.
CASSLSGLDTGELFF
TGTGCCAGCAGCTTATCGGGGCTTGACACCGGGGAGCTGTTTTTT
>TRBJ2-1|TRBV7-2|.|.
CASSFDREGYNEQFF
TGTGCCAGCAGCTTTGACAGGGAGGGATACAATGAGCAGTTCTTC
>TRBJ2-1|TRBV7-9|.|.
CASSSLEQFF
TGTGCCAGCAGCTCGTTAGAGCAGTTCTTC
>TRBJ2-5|TRBV12-5|.|.
CASGLVPARGFKETQYF
TGTGCTAGTGGTTTGGTCCCTGCGCGGGGTTTTAAGGAGACCCAGTACTTC
>TRBJ2-7|TRBV6-1|.|.
CASSERATFYEQYF
TGTGCCAGCAGTGAAAGGGCAACATTCTACGAGCAGTACTTC
>TRBJ2-3|TRBV2|.|.
CANTQGVDTQYF
TGTGCCAATACACAAGGGGTAGATACGCAGTATTTT
>TRBJ2-5|TRBV7-9|.|TRBD2
CASSLGFPAGGRQEETQYF
TGTGCCAGCAGCTTAGGGTTTCCAGCGGGAGGACGACAAGAAGAGACCCAGTACTTC
>TRBJ2-4|TRBV7-9|.|TRBD2
CASSFQRSSGGNIQYF
TGTGCCAGCAGCTTCCAAAGGAGTAGCGGGGGCAACATTCAGTACTTC
>TRBJ2-7|TRBV21-1|.|.
CASSKASGGPSYEQYF
TGTGCCAGCAGCAAAGCATCGGGAGGACCTTCTTACGAGCAGTACTTC
>TRBJ2-5|TRBV5-6|.|.
CASSLGEDGQETQYF
TGTGCCAGCAGCTTGGGGGAGGACGGCCAAGAGACCCAGTACTTC
>TRBJ2-6|TRBV27|.|TRBD1
CASSLTGGAAGANVLTF
TGTGCCAGCAGTTTAACAGGGGGCGCTGCTGGGGCCAACGTCCTGACTTTC
>TRBJ1-1|TRBV5-5|once|.
CASSFMSGTEAFF
TGTGCCAGCAGCTTCATGAGTGGCACTGAAGCTTTCTTT
>TRBJ2-7|TRBV28|.|TRBD1
CASSMGDSYYEQYF
TGTGCCAGCAGTATGGGGGACAGCTACTACGAGCAGTACTTC
>TRBJ2-1|TRBV19|.|TRBD2
CASSTLAGPYNEQFF
TGTGCCAGTAGTACACTAGCGGGCCCCTACAATGAGCAGTTCTTC
>TRBJ1-1|TRBV27|.|.
CASSWGGTEAFF
TGTGCCAGCAGCTGGGGAGGGACTGAAGCTTTCTTT
>TRBJ2-7|TRBV11-2|.|.
CASSLLGWGAADEQYF
TGTGCCAGCAGCTTACTTGGGTGGGGGGCCGCCGACGAGCAGTACTTC
>TRBJ2-7|TRBV7-9|.|.
CASSLVGQGAEQYF
TGTGCCAGCAGCTTAGTGGGGCAGGGTGCCGAGCAGTACTTC
>TRBJ1-2|TRBV7-9|.|TRBD1
CASKGDSLNYGYTF
TGTGCCAGCAAGGGGGACAGCCTAAACTATGGCTACACCTTC
>TRBJ1-2|TRBV5-4|.|.
CASSSGGQPYYGYTF
TGTGCCAGCAGCTCGGGAGGACAACCCTACTATGGCTACACCTTC
>TRBJ2-7|TRBV7-9|.|TRBD1
CASSLEDRGKNEQYF
TGTGCCAGCAGCTTAGAGGACAGGGGTAAGAACGAGCAGTACTTC